One sample yielded the 32 T cell receptor beta chains listed below, sequenced in a study of T cell clones after liver transplantation. Clones were sequenced by immunoSEQ multiplex PCR, and TCRdb holds only the in-frame ones, with some missing. This sample has 45,000 to 60,000 clones; approximately 84% occur once, and the top ten carry around 8.5%. The sequenced sample was CD4+ T cells from blood, obtained before liver transplant. All receptors derive from a human donor who received a liver transplant.

This chain joins TRBV7-2 and TRBJ2-5; D is undetermined. Trimming shortened V by 6 bases and J by 1 base, and 3 bases separated the two germline ends. The germline V gene has CDR1 SGHTA and CDR2 FQGNSA. This CDR3 is 11 amino acids long. The CDR3 spells CASRLQETQYF. CDR3 in DNA: TGTGCCAGCAGACTCCAAGAGACCCAGTACTTC.

The chain combines TRBV6-5 with TRBJ1-1; 7 nucleotides match TRBD1. CDR1 is MNHEY, CDR2 SVGAGI, per germline. Unmatched junction bases numbered 9, after V lost 3 bases and J lost 11 bases. This CDR3 is 13 amino acids long. The DNA for the CDR3 is TGTGCCAGCAGTTATAGGGGGCAATTGACGGCTTTCTTT. Its translation: CASSYRGQLTAFF.

The rearrangement uses TRBV2 and TRBJ2-3, with 13 positions matching TRBD2. Germline CDR1 reads SNHLY; CDR2 reads FYNNEI. The CDR3 is 15 amino acids. V lost 3 bases, J lost 3 bases, and 0 bases stayed unmatched. Here the CDR3 DNA reads TGTGCCAGCAGTGAGGGACTAGCGGGAACAGATACGCAGTATTTT. Translation gives CASSEGLAGTDTQYF.

For the CDR3, the DNA is TGTGCCAGCAGCGCCAGACTGGGTTCCTACAATGAGCAGTTCTTC. Protein: CASSARLGSYNEQFF. The chain combines TRBV11-2 with TRBJ2-1; D unclear. The CDR3 is 15 residues long. Trimming shortened V by 5 bases and J by 1 base, and 12 bases separated the two germline ends. Germline loops: CDR1 SGHAT, CDR2 FQNNGV.

The V and J genes are TRBV10-3 and TRBJ1-6; D perhaps matches TRBD1 (6 bases). Germline V lookup: CDR1 ENHRY, CDR2 SYGVKD. With 2 bases removed from V and 7 bases from J, the gap between germline ends came to 12 bases. The CDR3 consists of 15 residues. CDR3 in amino acids: CAISELGGLNSPLHF. The CDR3 region has the DNA TGTGCCATCAGTGAGCTGGGGGGCCTGAATTCACCCCTCCACTTT.

This clone was counted a single time. V is TRBV19 and J is TRBJ2-4; no definite D call. Trimming shortened V by 3 bases and J by 3 bases, and 9 bases separated the two germline ends. Germline V CDR1 and CDR2: LNHDA, SQIVND (reference sequence). CDR3 length: 14 residues. CDR3 sequence (DNA): TGTGCCAGTAGTATTAGGTCCGGCAAAAACATTCAGTACTTC. It is translated as CASSIRSGKNIQYF.

The chain has TRBV28 and TRBJ2-7; TRBD2 matches at 10 bases. This CDR3 spans 15 amino acids. The J segment lost 5 bases and the V segment lost 2 bases, leaving 6 bases of the junction unmatched. Germline V gene data show CDR1 as MDHEN and CDR2 as SYDVKM. The chain's CDR3 is CASSLTASGRHEQYF. For the CDR3, the DNA is TGTGCCAGCAGTTTAACGGCTAGCGGGAGACACGAGCAGTACTTC.

This rearrangement joins TRBV19 to TRBJ2-1; D unresolved. This CDR3 comprises 13 residues. V lost 2 bases and J 3 bases, leaving 5 bases between the germline ends. Germline lookup yields CDR1 LNHDA and CDR2 SQIVND (reference sequence). CDR3 DNA sequence: TGTGCCAGTAGTATAAGTTACTACAATGAGCAGTTCTTC. Protein: CASSISYYNEQFF.

The chain carries TRBV12-5 and TRBJ2-1, with D possibly TRBD1 on 6 matching bases. Germline lookup yields CDR1 LGHNT and CDR2 FRNRAP. The CDR3 has 14 amino acids. V was cut by 4 bases and J by 9 bases, with 16 bases left in between. CDR3 region: CASGSPGLGAEQFF. The CDR3 nucleotides read TGTGCTAGTGGTTCCCCTGGTCTGGGGGCTGAGCAGTTCTTC.

In this sample, this clone turned up many times. The chain recombines TRBV11-2 with TRBJ2-1, with D hard to call. The length of the CDR3 is 13 residues. Germline V CDR1 and CDR2: SGHAT, FQNNGV. V was trimmed by 0 bases and J by 10 bases, leaving 10 bases between them. The CDR3 DNA reads TGTGCCAGCAGCTTAGATCGGAGTTCGGAGCAGTTCTTC. As protein: CASSLDRSSEQFF.

CDR3 region: CASRPRGGQRGGSTTGELFF. CDR3 nucleotide sequence: TGTGCCAGCAGGCCCCGGGGAGGGCAGCGGGGCGGGAGTACGACCGGGGAGCTGTTTTTT. The rearrangement links TRBV7-6 to TRBJ2-2, with TRBD2 identical over 7 bases. From germline, CDR1 is SGHVS and CDR2 FNYEAQ. With V trimmed by 6 bases and J by 5 bases, 24 bases remained unmatched. The CDR3 sequence is 20 residues long.

The V and J genes are TRBV7-9 and TRBJ1-5; no reliable D call. Germline CDR1 is SEHNR and CDR2 is FQNEAQ (reference sequence). V was clipped by 5 bases and J by 7 bases, with 18 bases between them. The CDR3 covers 15 residues. The CDR3 protein is CASSVDFNGEQPQHF. The CDR3 DNA follows: TGTGCCAGCAGCGTCGATTTTAACGGAGAACAGCCCCAGCATTTT.

The CDR3 sequence: CASSSDMGNTIYF. For the CDR3, the DNA is TGCGCCAGCAGCTCGGACATGGGAAACACCATATATTTT. The chain combines TRBV5-1 with TRBJ1-3; D is possibly TRBD1 (5 bases). V gave up 3 bases and J gave up 4 bases, with 8 bases separating them. CDR3 length: 13 amino acids. From germline, CDR1 is SGHRS and CDR2 YFSETQ.

The chain carries TRBV5-1 and TRBJ1-3; D possibly corresponds to TRBD1 (6 bases). Germline V gives CDR1 SGHRS, CDR2 YFSETQ. The CDR3 consists of 15 residues. Trimming pared 3 bases from V and 0 bases from J, leaving 10 bases between. The CDR3 bases are TGCGCCAGCAGCTCGGGACACACCTCTGGAAACACCATATATTTT. This encodes CASSSGHTSGNTIYF.

CDR3 sequence: CASSPVGDPSGNTIYF. DNA of the CDR3: TGTGCCAGCTCACCGGTCGGGGATCCTTCTGGAAACACCATATATTTT. V is TRBV18 and J is TRBJ1-3; D unresolved. V dropped 3 bases and J dropped 1 base, with 13 bases sitting between them. CDR3 length: 16 amino acids. Germline V gene data show CDR1 as KGHSH and CDR2 as LQKENI.

This chain connects TRBV7-2 to TRBJ2-1; no reliable D call. CDR1 is SGHTA, CDR2 FQGNSA, per germline. There are 14 residues in the CDR3. Trimming pared 5 bases from V and 5 bases from J, leaving 13 bases between. CDR3 loop: CASSQINRDNEQFF. The CDR3 DNA is TGTGCCAGCAGCCAGATTAACAGAGACAATGAGCAGTTCTTC.

This rearrangement joins TRBV19 to TRBJ1-4; D gene unclear. CDR3 length: 15 amino acids. The V end lost 5 bases, the J end lost 7 bases, and 17 bases lay between the germline ends. CDR1 and CDR2 from the germline V gene are LNHDA and SQIVND (reference sequence). The CDR3: CASSPLSEIGEKLFF. CDR3 DNA sequence: TGTGCCAGTAGTCCACTGTCGGAAATTGGTGAAAAACTGTTTTTT.

J is TRBJ2-3 and V is TRBV5-1; 14 bases are a match to TRBD2. Trimming at V came to 3 bases and at J to 0 bases, leaving 3 bases not matched to a gene. The germline gives CDR1 SGHRS, CDR2 YFSETQ. The CDR3 loop spans 17 amino acids. CDR3 region: CASSSTSGGVSTDTQYF. For the CDR3, the DNA is TGCGCCAGCAGCTCGACTAGCGGGGGGGTCAGCACAGATACGCAGTATTTT.

This clone came up once. The rearrangement links TRBV9 to TRBJ2-1; 7 bases are shared with TRBD2. The ends lost 0 bases at V and 7 bases at J; junction bases unmatched: 10. CDR3 length: 16 residues. Germline V gene lookup returns CDR1 SGDLS and CDR2 YYNGEE. CDR3 in DNA: TGTGCCAGCAGCGTAGGAACTAGCGACAAATATAATGAGCAGTTCTTC. It translates to CASSVGTSDKYNEQFF.

The chain couples TRBV6-1 to TRBJ2-7; TRBD1 might be the D (6 bases). Germline CDR1 reads MNHNS; CDR2 reads SASEGT. V lost 5 bases, J lost 2 bases, and 16 bases lay in between. The CDR3 is 15 amino acids. The CDR3 DNA sequence: TGTGCCAGCAGTCATGAACACAGGGACACCTACGAGCAGTACTTC. Protein: CASSHEHRDTYEQYF.

The chain combines TRBV2 with TRBJ2-6; D is ambiguous. Germline V gene sequence: CDR1 SNHLY, CDR2 FYNNEI. Trimming took 11 bases from V and 0 from J, leaving 14 bases between them. The CDR3 extends over 15 amino acids. CDR3 region: CAGKQTTSGANVLTF. In nucleotides, the CDR3 is TGTGCCGGAAAACAAACAACCTCTGGGGCCAACGTCCTGACTTTC.

The rearrangement joins TRBV5-1 to TRBJ1-1; 8 nucleotides align to TRBD1. Trimming at V came to 4 bases and at J to 5 bases, leaving 13 bases not matched to a gene. This CDR3 contains 16 residues. Germline-derived CDR1 and CDR2 are SGHRS and YFSETQ. CDR3 amino acids: CASSSFGQGTGTEAFF. In DNA, the CDR3 is TGCGCCAGCAGCAGTTTTGGACAGGGAACAGGAACTGAAGCTTTCTTT.

The chain links TRBV19 to TRBJ2-2; D is undetermined. V was clipped by 5 bases and J by 3 bases, with 13 bases between them. The length of the CDR3 is 15 residues. The germline gives CDR1 LNHDA, CDR2 SQIVND (reference sequence). The CDR3 sequence: CASSRAGVDTGELFF. In nucleotides, the CDR3 is TGTGCCAGTAGTCGCGCTGGGGTCGACACCGGGGAGCTGTTTTTT.

This sequence joins TRBV2 and TRBJ1-2; the match to TRBD1 covers 10 bases. V shed 6 bases, J shed 7 bases, and the junction held 14 bases outside the gene matches. Germline CDR1 reads SNHLY; CDR2 reads FYNNEI. The CDR3 covers 16 residues. The CDR3 coding sequence is TGTGCCAGCAGAGATCGTACCGGGACAGGGGTCCTTGGCTACACCTTC. As protein: CASRDRTGTGVLGYTF.

The chain combines TRBV9 with TRBJ2-3, with D possibly being TRBD2 (5 bases). The CDR3 spans 16 residues. Germline CDR1 and CDR2: SGDLS and YYNGEE. V dropped 2 bases and J dropped 0 bases, with 13 bases sitting between them. The CDR3 bases are TGTGCCAGCAGCGTCTGGGGAGCGGCTAGCACAGATACGCAGTATTTT. Protein: CASSVWGAASTDTQYF. Variable domain in full (rest from reference TRBV9 and TRBJ2-3): DSGVTQTPKHLITATGQRVTLRCSPRSGDLSVYWYQQSLDQGLQFLIQYYNGEERAKGNILERFSAQQFPDLHSELNLSSLELGDSALYFCASSVWGAASTDTQYFGPGTRLTVL.

Comment on this clone: Other DNA sequences in the sample encode the same CDR3. Written as DNA, the CDR3 is TGTGCCAGCAGCCGCCAAGCGGGAGGGCCGAATGAGCAGTTCTTC. Protein product: CASSRQAGGPNEQFF. This chain joins TRBV11-2 and TRBJ2-1; TRBD2 agrees at 10 bases. CDR1 is SGHAT, CDR2 FQNNGV, per germline. The CDR3 totals 15 residues. V lost 5 bases, J lost 7 bases, and 8 bases stayed unmatched.

This clone was detected only a few times. This chain uses TRBV5-4 with TRBJ1-1; D unclear. The CDR3 has 15 amino acids. Trimming removed 4 bases at V and 5 bases at J, with 18 bases between. Germline V gives CDR1 SGHNT, CDR2 YYREEE (reference sequence). The CDR3 DNA sequence: TGTGCCAGCAGCCCCCCTGGATCTGGGAAGACTGAAGCTTTCTTT. As protein: CASSPPGSGKTEAFF. Based on the CDR3 plus reference TRBV5-4 and TRBJ1-1, the full variable domain is ETGVTQSPTHLIKTRGQQVTLRCSSQSGHNTVSWYQQALGQGPQFIFQYYREEENGRGNFPPRFSGLQFPNYSSELNVNALELDDSALYLCASSPPGSGKTEAFFGQGTRLTVV.

The rearrangement uses TRBV4-3 and TRBJ1-4; 7 bases agree with TRBD1. CDR3 length: 14 amino acids. J gave up 8 bases and V 5 bases, and 8 bases lay outside the gene matches. Germline CDR1 is LGHNA and CDR2 is YSLEER. The CDR3 DNA follows: TGCGCCAGCAGCGAGACAGGGACCCCAGAAAAACTGTTTTTT. Residues: CASSETGTPEKLFF.

V is TRBV28 and J is TRBJ2-7, with 11 positions matching TRBD2. The germline gives CDR1 MDHEN, CDR2 SYDVKM. The junction had 3 bases not matched to a gene; V was cut back by 5 bases and J by 0 bases. The CDR3 totals 15 residues. The CDR3 loop is CASSPTSGGSYEQYF. The CDR3 coding sequence is TGTGCCAGCAGTCCCACTAGCGGGGGCTCCTACGAGCAGTACTTC.

The V gene is TRBV7-9, the J gene TRBJ1-1, with D unresolved. Trimming pared 11 bases from V and 4 bases from J, leaving 20 bases between. The CDR3 consists of 14 residues. Per the germline V gene, CDR1 is SEHNR and CDR2 is FQNEAQ (reference sequence). CDR3 sequence (DNA): TGTGCCGGAACCGTACTTGAGATCGGCACTGAAGCTTTCTTT. It is translated as CAGTVLEIGTEAFF.

This clone was counted between two and nine times. The V call is TRBV2, the J call TRBJ2-7; perhaps TRBD1 as D (5 bases). The germline V gene encodes CDR1 SNHLY and CDR2 FYNNEI. The V and J ends lost 4 bases and 4 bases respectively, with 11 bases between them. This CDR3 comprises 13 residues. The CDR3 nucleotides read TGTGCCAGCAGTGGGGTAGGACAATACGAGCAGTACTTC. Translation: CASSGVGQYEQYF.

The table lists this clone with a few counts. V and J are TRBV27 and TRBJ2-7, with 7 nucleotides matching TRBD1. Per the germline V gene, CDR1 is MNHEY and CDR2 is SMNVEV (reference sequence). The V gene end was trimmed by 4 bases and the J gene end by 0 bases; junction bases not matched to a gene: 9. This CDR3 has 16 amino acids. CDR3 bases: TGTGCCAGCAGTTCTCACACGGGACAGCCCTCCTACGAGCAGTACTTC. Amino acids: CASSSHTGQPSYEQYF.